This TCR beta chain was recovered during a study of CD8+CD57+ T cells in acquired aplastic anemia (dated by TCRdb to 2017 to 2018). As for the study more broadly: Extracted DNA from sorted CD4+ and CD8+ cells averaged around 2.9 ug, ranging from about 0.18 to 27.4 ug. CD8+CD57+ expansion was defined as frequency above the mean frequency observed in healthy subjects. Results the study describes overall, beyond this receptor: Patients and healthy controls showed no significant difference in CD8+ Simpson's diversity (P=0.060). Although some 28 CD8+ CDR3 sequences were shared by patients and controls, these sequences appeared highly expressed in patients and within the immunodominant clones of patients.

This clonotype was recorded many times. The antigen this receptor binds is unknown. No clone much larger than this one lies a single base away; base qualities are absent. Genomic DNA was used as template for profiling of TCR beta VDJ combinations and CDR3 sequences. An Illumina HiSeq 2000 was the platform used for TCR repertoire sequencing. Per the source publication's procedure: Repertoires were assessed using TRBV/TRBJ rearrangement plots, CDR3 size and DJ length profiles, and Simpson's diversity index. The most abundant DNA sequence in the deep sequencing data was defined as the immunodominant clone. CDR3 amino acid sequences were checked for sharing across subjects and were also compared against the VDJdb database and published repertoires. TCRdb took the public reads, trimmed them with fastp at Q25, ran MiXCR for clone calling and kept in-frame beta chains. Every CDR3 protein is listed once, alongside the most common genes and DNA of its rows. Clone size and V and J calls follow TCRdb, not the original study. The sample includes some 200,000 distinct CDR3 sequences, with about half observed a single time. The ten largest clones add up to nearly 20% of the sample.

Flow cytometry had shown CD8+CD57+ cell expansion in the patients selected for sequencing. All patients had severe acquired aplastic anemia diagnosed by International Study of Aplastic Anemia and Agranulocytosis and Camitta criteria. Patients had received no therapy at the time of blood sampling. TCR repertoires of sorted CD4+ and CD8+ blood T cells from severe aplastic anemia patients and healthy subjects were deep-sequenced in the study. In the USA, patient enrollment took place under clinicaltrials.gov protocols 00001620, 01623167, 00001397, 00071045, 00081523 and 00961064. Ficoll-Paque density gradient centrifugation was used to isolate peripheral blood mononuclear cells. CD4+ and CD8+ T cells were sorted by FACS or magnetic beads before DNA extraction. The CDR3 runs 17 amino acids, cysteine and phenylalanine included. The retained sequence is limited to the CDR3, 51 bases, with the frame set at the first base. The germline V gene sets CDR1 to SGHRS and CDR2 to YFSETQ. Deletion took 2 bases off V and 3 bases off J, with a span of 15 bases between the germline ends.

The clonotype was recovered from a human donor with aplastic anemia. The source material was sorted CD4+, CD8+, or CD8+CD57+ T cells (not recorded which) from PBMCs. Recombination joined TRBV5-1 with TRBJ2-6, with no confident D gene call. The CDR3 in this case is CASSLGGLGYGANVLTF. The DNA sequence reads TGCGCCAGCAGCTTAGGTGGCCTAGGGTATGGGGCCAACGTCCTGACTTTC.